This TCR beta chain was sequenced for a study of blood T cell repertoires in COVID-19. Study overall: Sample material is recorded as cDNA or gDNA derived from T cells, B-cell-depleted T cells, or PBMCs.

Per the authors' pipeline: How many nucleated cells were present was estimated from reference gene primer amplification. The assay was immunoSEQ multiplex PCR, and TCRdb's table has in-frame clones only and misses some. The D gene and trimming were derived from the DNA, and the V and J assignments and clone size from that table. Of fewer than 250,000 clones listed, just over 90% are singletons. The V end was cut by 9 bases, the J end by 0 bases, with 14 bases between. CDR1 is LNHDA, CDR2 SQIVND, per germline (reference sequence). This CDR3 has 14 residues. The chain couples TRBV19 to TRBJ1-1; D gene unclear. This sequence originates from a man aged 25-45 years with acute or convalescent COVID-19. Sample: peripheral blood. The CDR3 loop is CASSLYRVNTEAFF. CDR3 DNA: TGTGCCAGCTCGCTTTACCGGGTGAACACTGAAGCTTTCTTT.